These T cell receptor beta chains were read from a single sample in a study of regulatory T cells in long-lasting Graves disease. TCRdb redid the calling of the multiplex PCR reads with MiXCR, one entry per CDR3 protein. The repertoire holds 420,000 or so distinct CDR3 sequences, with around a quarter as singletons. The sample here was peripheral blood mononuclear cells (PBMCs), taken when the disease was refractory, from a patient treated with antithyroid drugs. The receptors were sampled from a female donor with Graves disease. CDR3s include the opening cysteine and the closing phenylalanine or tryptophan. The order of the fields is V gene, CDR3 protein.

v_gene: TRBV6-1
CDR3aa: CASSAGTSGSSVTGELFF

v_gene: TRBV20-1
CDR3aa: CSAREDPGQGAGYDGYTF

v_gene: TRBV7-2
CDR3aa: CASSPVGLAGRGSSYEQYF

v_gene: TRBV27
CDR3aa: CASSLRYGAYEQYF

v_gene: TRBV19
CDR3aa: CASSTGTSTTNEKLFF

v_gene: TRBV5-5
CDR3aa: CVSSLDVNGELFF

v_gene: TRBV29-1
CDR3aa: CSGGQGRYEQYF

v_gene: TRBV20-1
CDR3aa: CSARDLRWNTEAFF

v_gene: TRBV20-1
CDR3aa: CSARPNSGLAKNIQYF

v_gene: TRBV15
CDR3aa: CATSGTGTSGNPEQFF

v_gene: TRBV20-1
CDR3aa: CSATGLAGASYEQYF

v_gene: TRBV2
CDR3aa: CASLGLADYEQYF

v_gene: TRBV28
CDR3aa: CAIYPSRVGFSIDEQFF

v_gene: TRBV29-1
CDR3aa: CSVETTENTEAFF

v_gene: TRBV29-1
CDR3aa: CSVEAEGSYEQYF

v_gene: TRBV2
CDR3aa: CASKGDTYEQYF

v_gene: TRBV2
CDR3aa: CASSDGPGQRVF

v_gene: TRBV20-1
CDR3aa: CSARGPEGDGSPLHF

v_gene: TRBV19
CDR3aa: CASSRDRSGELFF

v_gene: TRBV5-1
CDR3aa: CASSRTGPSGYTF

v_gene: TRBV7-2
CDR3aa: CASSLGMGGGQETQYF

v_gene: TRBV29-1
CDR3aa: CSVEVASSTDTQYF

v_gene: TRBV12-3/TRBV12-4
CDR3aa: CASTPFPGLATQETQYF

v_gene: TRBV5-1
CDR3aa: CASSLGGGQAFF

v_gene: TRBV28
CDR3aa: CASSLNQGAGELFF

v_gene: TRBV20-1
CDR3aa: CSARDYKGPGSYERYF

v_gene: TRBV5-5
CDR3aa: CASSLFGGSGTGELFF

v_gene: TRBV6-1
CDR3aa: CASSEWGQINQPQHF

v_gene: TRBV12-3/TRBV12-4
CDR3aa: CASAGGTGIYGYTF